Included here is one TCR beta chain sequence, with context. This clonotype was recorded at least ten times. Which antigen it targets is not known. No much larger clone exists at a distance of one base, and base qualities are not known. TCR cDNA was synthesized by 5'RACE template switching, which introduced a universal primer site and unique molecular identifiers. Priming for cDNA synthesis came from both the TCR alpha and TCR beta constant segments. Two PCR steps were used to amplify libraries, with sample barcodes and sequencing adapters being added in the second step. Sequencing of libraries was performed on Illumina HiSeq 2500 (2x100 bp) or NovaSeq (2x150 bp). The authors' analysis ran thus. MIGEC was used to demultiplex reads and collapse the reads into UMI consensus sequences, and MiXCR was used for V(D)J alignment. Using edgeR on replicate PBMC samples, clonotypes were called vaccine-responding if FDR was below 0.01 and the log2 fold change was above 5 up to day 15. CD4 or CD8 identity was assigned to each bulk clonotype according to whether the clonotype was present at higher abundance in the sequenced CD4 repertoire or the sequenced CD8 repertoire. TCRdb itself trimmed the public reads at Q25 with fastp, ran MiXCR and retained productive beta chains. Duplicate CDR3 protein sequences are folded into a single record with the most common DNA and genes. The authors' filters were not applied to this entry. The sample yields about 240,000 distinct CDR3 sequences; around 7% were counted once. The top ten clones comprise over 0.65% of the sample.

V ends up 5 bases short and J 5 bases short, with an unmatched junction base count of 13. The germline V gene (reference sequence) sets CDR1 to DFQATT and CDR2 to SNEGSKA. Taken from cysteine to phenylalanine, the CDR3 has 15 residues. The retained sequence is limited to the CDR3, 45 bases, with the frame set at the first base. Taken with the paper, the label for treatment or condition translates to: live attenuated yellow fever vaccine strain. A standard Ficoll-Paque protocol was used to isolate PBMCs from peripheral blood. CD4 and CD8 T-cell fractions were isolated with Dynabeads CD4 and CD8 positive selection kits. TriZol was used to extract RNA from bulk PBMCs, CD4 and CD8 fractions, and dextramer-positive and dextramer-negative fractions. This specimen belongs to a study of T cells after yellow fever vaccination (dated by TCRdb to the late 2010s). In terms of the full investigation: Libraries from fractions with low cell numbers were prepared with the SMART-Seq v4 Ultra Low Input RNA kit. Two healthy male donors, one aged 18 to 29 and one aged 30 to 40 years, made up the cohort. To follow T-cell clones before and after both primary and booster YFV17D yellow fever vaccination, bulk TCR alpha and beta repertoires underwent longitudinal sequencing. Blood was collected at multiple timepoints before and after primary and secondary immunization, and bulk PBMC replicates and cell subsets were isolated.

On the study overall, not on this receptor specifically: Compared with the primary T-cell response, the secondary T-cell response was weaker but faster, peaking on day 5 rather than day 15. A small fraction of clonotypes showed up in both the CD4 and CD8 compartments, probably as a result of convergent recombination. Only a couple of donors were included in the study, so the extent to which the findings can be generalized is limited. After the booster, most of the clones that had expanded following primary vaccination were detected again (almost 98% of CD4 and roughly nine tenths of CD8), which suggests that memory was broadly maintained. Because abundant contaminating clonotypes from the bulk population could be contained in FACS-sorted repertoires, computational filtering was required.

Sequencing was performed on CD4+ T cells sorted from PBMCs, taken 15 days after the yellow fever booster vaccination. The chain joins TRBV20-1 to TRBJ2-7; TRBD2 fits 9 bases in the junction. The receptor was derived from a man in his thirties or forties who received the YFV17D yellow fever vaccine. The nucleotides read TGCAGTGCTCCTACGAGTAGCGGGAGTTCGAACGAGCAGTACTTC. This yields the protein CSAPTSSGSSNEQYF.